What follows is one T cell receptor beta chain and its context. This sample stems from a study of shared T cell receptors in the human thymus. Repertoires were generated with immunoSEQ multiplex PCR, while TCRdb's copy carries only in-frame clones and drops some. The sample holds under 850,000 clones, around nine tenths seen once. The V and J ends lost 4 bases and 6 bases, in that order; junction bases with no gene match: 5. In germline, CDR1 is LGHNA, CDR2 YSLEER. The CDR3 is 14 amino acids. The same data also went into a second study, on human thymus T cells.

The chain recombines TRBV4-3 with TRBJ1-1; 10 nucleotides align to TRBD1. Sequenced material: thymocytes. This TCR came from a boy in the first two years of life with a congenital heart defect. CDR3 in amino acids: CASSPGQGSAEAFF. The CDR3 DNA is TGCGCCAGCAGCCCGGGACAGGGGTCCGCTGAAGCTTTCTTT.